The rows below give T cell receptor beta chains drawn from one sample of a study of cytomegalovirus exposure and HLA in healthy donors. The assay was immunoSEQ multiplex PCR, and TCRdb's table has in-frame clones only and misses some. The repertoire has 200,000 or so clones, approximately 90% of them found once; the top ten carry around 1.1%. The specimen was PBMCs. The receptors derive from a woman younger than 30 in good health and CMV-seronegative. Each CDR3 is given with its conserved first and last residue. D genes are given only for firm matches. Clone sizes are given selectively: once, few, many, or a class where the clone is expanded.

>12|NA|NA|TRBJ2-7|TRBV28
CASSLRAYEQYF
TGTGCCAGCAGTTTACGGGCCTACGAGCAGTACTTC
>17|NA|TRBD1|TRBJ1-1|TRBV7-2
CASSPHARQGGNTEAFF
TGTGCCAGCAGCCCCCATGCCCGACAGGGAGGGAACACTGAAGCTTTCTTT
>15|NA|TRBD1|TRBJ2-2|TRBV15
CATSRRTGNTGELFF
TGTGCCACCAGCCGAAGGACAGGGAACACCGGGGAGCTGTTTTTT
>15|NA|TRBD2|TRBJ2-7|TRBV7-2
CASSLSGRSFYEQYF
TGTGCCAGCAGCCTTAGCGGGAGGTCTTTCTACGAGCAGTACTTC
>15|NA|TRBD1|TRBJ2-5|TRBV28
CASSPPGQGFETQYF
TGTGCCAGCAGTCCTCCGGGACAGGGGTTTGAGACCCAGTACTTC
>17|NA|NA|TRBJ2-2|TRBV9
CASSVRRTGKNTGELFF
TGTGCCAGCAGCGTAAGGCGGACGGGAAAGAACACCGGGGAGCTGTTTTTT
>14|few|TRBD1|TRBJ1-2|TRBV27
CASSLGQGNYGYTF
TGTGCCAGCAGCCTAGGACAGGGCAACTATGGCTACACCTTC
>15|NA|TRBD1|TRBJ2-7|TRBV11-2
CASSLEPDRGLEQYF
TGTGCCAGCAGCTTAGAGCCTGACAGGGGGCTAGAGCAGTACTTC
>16|NA|TRBD1|TRBJ1-1|TRBV29-1
CSVQGALASRNTEAFF
TGCAGCGTTCAGGGGGCTCTGGCTTCGCGGAACACTGAAGCTTTCTTT
>14|once|TRBD1|TRBJ1-5|TRBV29-1
CSVVTGDSNQPQHF
TGCAGCGTTGTAACAGGGGATAGCAATCAGCCCCAGCATTTT
>18|NA|TRBD1|TRBJ1-1|TRBV9
CASSVVQAGQGEGRAAFF
TGTGCCAGCAGCGTAGTTCAGGCGGGACAGGGGGAAGGACGGGCAGCTTTCTTT
>12|NA|NA|TRBJ2-3|TRBV5-1
CASSSQADTQYF
TGCGCCAGCAGCTCGCAGGCAGATACGCAGTATTTT
>15|NA|TRBD2|TRBJ2-3|TRBV2
CASTLLAGDADTQYF
TGTGCCAGCACACTACTAGCGGGAGACGCAGATACGCAGTATTTT
>14|NA|NA|TRBJ1-2|TRBV6-5
CASFAQQGFYGYTF
TGTGCCAGCTTCGCTCAACAGGGCTTTTATGGCTACACCTTC
>14|NA|TRBD2|TRBJ2-2|TRBV11-1
CASSSGLETGELFF
TGTGCCAGCAGCTCGGGACTAGAGACCGGGGAGCTGTTTTTT
>11|NA|NA|TRBJ2-1|TRBV19
CASRSGREQFF
TGTGCCAGTAGGAGCGGGCGGGAGCAGTTCTTC
>16|NA|NA|TRBJ2-2|TRBV11-2
CASSASLQGVGGELFF
TGTGCCAGCAGCGCCTCCCTACAGGGAGTCGGCGGGGAGCTGTTTTTT
>13|NA|NA|TRBJ1-2|TRBV7-3
CASSLTGDYGYTF
TGTGCCAGCAGCTTAACAGGGGACTATGGCTACACCTTC
>14|NA|NA|TRBJ2-7|TRBV28
CASSLFRVSPEQYF
TGTGCCAGCAGTTTATTCCGGGTCTCCCCAGAGCAGTACTTC
>17|NA|TRBD2|TRBJ2-6|TRBV5-1
CASSPGLANSGANVLTF
TGCGCCAGCAGCCCGGGACTAGCCAACTCTGGGGCCAACGTCCTGACTTTC
>14|NA|TRBD1|TRBJ2-2|TRBV6-4
CASKRGQGAGELFF
TGTGCCAGCAAAAGGGGACAGGGGGCCGGGGAGCTGTTTTTT
>15|NA|TRBD1|TRBJ2-5|TRBV6-6
CASSYLQGNQETQYF
TGTGCCAGCAGTTACCTACAGGGGAACCAAGAGACCCAGTACTTC
>16|NA|NA|TRBJ1-6|TRBV11-1
CASSLGRTAGNSPLHF
TGTGCCAGCAGCCTGGGCCGGACAGCGGGAAATTCACCCCTCCACTTT
>15|NA|NA|TRBJ1-5|TRBV28
CASSSLLVAFEPQHF
TGTGCCAGCAGTTCCCTCTTAGTCGCCTTCGAGCCCCAGCATTTT
>16|NA|TRBD2|TRBJ2-1|TRBV14
CASSQAYGRALNEQFF
TGTGCCAGCAGCCAAGCGTACGGGAGGGCCCTTAATGAGCAGTTCTTC
>16|few|NA|TRBJ1-5|TRBV7-9
CASSLAGDYSNQPQHF
TGTGCCAGCAGCTTGGCAGGGGATTATAGCAATCAGCCCCAGCATTTT
>13|NA|NA|TRBJ2-2|TRBV6-5
CASSQQGTGELFF
TGTGCCAGCAGTCAACAGGGTACCGGGGAGCTGTTTTTT
>15|NA|TRBD2|TRBJ2-2|TRBV5-1
CASSSTSVGTGELFF
TGCGCCAGCAGCTCGACTAGCGTGGGCACCGGGGAGCTGTTTTTT
>16|NA|TRBD2|TRBJ2-7|TRBV5-1
CASSRVIAGVWYEQYF
TGCGCCAGCAGCCGCGTAATAGCGGGAGTTTGGTACGAGCAGTACTTC
>16|NA|TRBD2|TRBJ2-7|TRBV15
CATSRERLAGVYEQYF
TGTGCCACCAGCAGGGAACGACTAGCGGGAGTATACGAGCAGTACTTC
>14|NA|TRBD1|TRBJ2-7|TRBV28
CASSSRTGGNEQYF
TGTGCCAGCAGTTCCCGGACAGGGGGGAACGAGCAGTACTTC
>13|NA|TRBD2|TRBJ2-3|TRBV10-2
CASSALAGDTQYF
TGCGCCAGCAGTGCGTTAGCGGGAGATACGCAGTATTTT
>17|NA|TRBD2|TRBJ2-7|TRBV2
CASRQTSGRGSSYEQYF
TGTGCCAGCAGACAGACTAGCGGGAGGGGATCCTCCTACGAGCAGTACTTC
>15|NA|TRBD2|TRBJ2-7|TRBV27
CASHDGAGAAYEQYF
TGTGCCAGCCACGATGGGGCGGGAGCAGCGTACGAGCAGTACTTC
>11|few|NA|TRBJ1-4|TRBV6-5
CASSADSKLFF
TGTGCCAGCAGTGCGGACAGCAAACTGTTTTTT
>15|NA|NA|TRBJ2-1|TRBV10-2
CASSEYISTYNEQFF
TGCGCCAGCAGTGAGTACATATCCACCTACAATGAGCAGTTCTTC
>15|once|TRBD2|TRBJ2-7|TRBV30
CAWSVLAGGRGEQYF
TGTGCCTGGAGTGTACTGGCGGGGGGGCGGGGCGAGCAGTACTTC
>15|NA|NA|TRBJ2-2|TRBV6-5
CASSLDRPATGELFF
TGTGCCAGCAGTTTAGACAGGCCGGCAACCGGGGAGCTGTTTTTT
>13|NA|NA|TRBJ2-2|TRBV30
CAWRRRNTGELFF
TGTGCCTGGAGGAGGAGGAACACCGGGGAGCTGTTTTTT
>16|NA|TRBD1|TRBJ1-6|TRBV9
CASSVEAGGYNSPLHF
TGTGCCAGCAGCGTAGAGGCAGGGGGGTATAATTCACCCCTCCACTTT